This T cell receptor (beta chain) was observed in a study of T cell responses to AZD1222 COVID-19 vaccine. General observations from the study: Repertoire sampling happened only post peak T cell response.

The germline gives CDR1 MNHNS, CDR2 SASEGT. The CDR3 is made up of 14 amino acids. Trimming took 3 bases from V and 5 from J, leaving 13 bases between them. Measured with immunoSEQ multiplex PCR; TCRdb has only the in-frame clones, and not every one. Altogether about 110,000 clones are present, about 90% being singletons, with the ten largest covering 4% to 4.5%. Concerning this clone itself: Antigen specificity is unknown.

This receptor was taken from an adult in good health. J is TRBJ1-2 and V is TRBV6-1; D possibly corresponds to TRBD1 (6 bases). The specimen was peripheral blood, collected on day 0 of AZD1222 vaccination. CDR3 in amino acids: CASSDRGSNYGYTF. The CDR3 nucleotides are TGTGCCAGCAGTGATAGGGGGAGTAATTATGGCTACACCTTC.